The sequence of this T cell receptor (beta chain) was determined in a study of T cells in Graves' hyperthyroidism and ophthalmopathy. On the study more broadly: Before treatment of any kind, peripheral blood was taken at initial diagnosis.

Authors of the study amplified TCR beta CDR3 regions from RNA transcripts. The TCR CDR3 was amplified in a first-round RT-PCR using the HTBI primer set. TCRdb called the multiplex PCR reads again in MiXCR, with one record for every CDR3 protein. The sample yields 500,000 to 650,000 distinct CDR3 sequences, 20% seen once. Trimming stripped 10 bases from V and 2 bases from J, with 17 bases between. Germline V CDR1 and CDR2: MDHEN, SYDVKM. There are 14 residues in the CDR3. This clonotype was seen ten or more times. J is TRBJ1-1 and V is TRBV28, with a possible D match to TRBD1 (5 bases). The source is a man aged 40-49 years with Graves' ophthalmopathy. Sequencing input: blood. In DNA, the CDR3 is TGTGCCACCAGGGAGGGTCATCGAAACACTGAAGCTTTCTTT. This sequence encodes CATREGHRNTEAFF.